This TCR beta chain comes out of a study of post-analysis software for immune sequencing data. This clonotype was found once. The antigen is undetermined. Mismatch with germline at one junction end may stem from a read error. Study findings and constraints: A significant reduction in normalized Chao1 diversity was observed in multiple sclerosis patients versus controls. Patients carried roughly 5 TRBV segments more frequently than controls did, and TRBV5-6, TRBV5-1 and TRBV20-1 were among them.

Presence of unique molecular identifiers characterized the TCR beta cDNA libraries. TCRdb reprocessed the PCR reads with MiXCR, giving one entry per CDR3 protein. This sample has fewer than 850,000 distinct CDR3 sequences, with approximately 30% found just once. Germline loops: CDR1 PRHDT, CDR2 FYEKMQ (reference sequence). The length of the CDR3 is 17 residues. The chain is built from TRBV13 and TRBJ2-1, with 13 bases identical to TRBD2. The clonotype comes from a girl aged 10 to 17 with multiple sclerosis. Sequencing was performed on blood. In DNA form, the CDR3 reads TGTGCCGGCAGCACTAATATCGGACTAGCGGGAGTCAATGAGCAGTTCTTC. Protein: CAGSTNIGLAGVNEQFF.